These 27 T cell receptor beta chains were all obtained from the same sample, sequenced in a study of naive and memory T cell subsets. The beta constant-region primer was an equimolar mix of two oligonucleotides covering TRBC1 and TRBC2. A single record per CDR3 protein comes from TCRdb applying MiXCR to the UMI-ligation and nested PCR reads. The sample gives approximately 140,000 distinct CDR3 sequences, over 15% of which show up once; 0.14% is in the top ten. The specimen sequenced was naive CD4+ T cells from blood. Receptor source: a human donor in good health.

The chain has TRBV13 and TRBJ2-5, with 7 positions matching TRBD1. Trimming at V came to 0 bases and at J to 5 bases, leaving 9 bases not matched to a gene. Germline CDR1 and CDR2: PRHDT and FYEKMQ (reference sequence). The CDR3 extends over 16 amino acids. The CDR3 sequence: CASSLGAGGSYETQYF. Here the CDR3 DNA reads TGTGCCAGCAGCTTAGGGGCAGGGGGAAGTTACGAGACCCAGTACTTC.

In this sample, this clonotype turned up a few times. The chain recombines TRBV29-1 with TRBJ2-1; 15 nucleotides line up with TRBD2. The CDR3 runs 12 residues. The V and J ends lost 7 bases and 9 bases, in that order; junction bases with no gene match: 1. Looked up from germline, CDR1 is SQVTM and CDR2 is ANQGSEA. The CDR3 protein is CSGTSGRGEQFF. CDR3 sequence (DNA): TGCAGCGGGACTAGCGGGAGGGGTGAGCAGTTCTTC.

This chain uses TRBV28 with TRBJ2-1, with D possibly matching TRBD2 (5 bases). Trimming stripped 3 bases from V and 4 bases from J, with 10 bases between. Germline CDR1 is MDHEN and CDR2 is SYDVKM. The CDR3 has 14 residues. The CDR3 DNA is TGTGCCAGCAGTTTTTCTAGCCAGTACAATGAGCAGTTCTTC. It is translated as CASSFSSQYNEQFF.

This clonotype has more than one count but fewer than ten. This sequence joins TRBV28 and TRBJ2-2; 7 bases line up with TRBD1. Trimming took 4 bases from V and 6 from J; bases not matched to a gene: 2. Germline V gene data show CDR1 as MDHEN and CDR2 as SYDVKM. There are 13 residues in the CDR3. CDR3 region: CASSYQGAGELFF. The CDR3 nucleotides are TGTGCCAGCAGTTATCAGGGGGCCGGGGAGCTGTTTTTT.

This clonotype appeared a few times. This sequence joins TRBV11-3 and TRBJ2-1; D is unresolved. The CDR3 is made up of 16 amino acids. Germline V gene data show CDR1 as SGHNT and CDR2 as YENEEA. Trimming took off 1 base at V and 4 bases at J, with 14 bases between the two ends. The CDR3 bases are TGTGCCAGCAGCTTAGCGATGGTCGACGGATACAATGAGCAGTTCTTC. This translates into CASSLAMVDGYNEQFF.

The chain is built from TRBV30 and TRBJ1-1, with D hard to call. Germline V lookup: CDR1 GTSNPN, CDR2 SVGIG (reference sequence). The V end lost 0 bases, the J end lost 5 bases, and 7 bases lay between the germline ends. This CDR3 spans 12 amino acids. CDR3 amino acids: CAWSVFGTEAFF. The CDR3 bases are TGTGCCTGGAGTGTATTCGGAACTGAAGCTTTCTTT.

In its sample, this clonotype was seen a few times. The chain is built from TRBV3-1 and TRBJ2-7; D may be TRBD1 (6 bases). The CDR3 has 13 residues. Trimming left V 4 bases short and J 7 bases short, with 14 bases between. Germline V gene data show CDR1 as LGHDT and CDR2 as YNNKEL (reference sequence). CDR3 sequence (DNA): TGTGCCAGCAGCCGGACAGTCGAAGGAGAGCAGTACTTC. Translation: CASSRTVEGEQYF.

This clonotype has only a few counts. V and J are TRBV7-2 and TRBJ1-2; D unclear. The germline V and J ends were trimmed by 5 bases and 6 bases, with 16 bases remaining between them. Germline-derived CDR1 and CDR2 are SGHTA and FQGNSA. There are 14 residues in the CDR3. The CDR3 protein is CASSPLSNRDGYTF. In DNA form, the CDR3 reads TGTGCCAGCAGCCCCCTTTCTAATAGGGATGGCTACACCTTC.

J is TRBJ2-7 and V is TRBV10-3; possibly TRBD1 for D (7 bases). Deletions cut 2 bases from V and 4 bases from J, with 12 bases between. The CDR3 length is 14 residues. CDR1 ENHRY and CDR2 SYGVKD come from the germline V gene. The CDR3 nucleotides read TGTGCCATCAGTGAGGAGGCAGGGGGGTACGAGCAGTACTTC. This gives the protein CAISEEAGGYEQYF.

Here the CDR3 DNA reads TGTGCCAGCAGCTTAAGACAGCTAAGCACAGATACGCAGTATTTT. It yields the protein CASSLRQLSTDTQYF. J is TRBJ2-3 and V is TRBV7-3; perhaps TRBD1 as D (5 bases). V was clipped by 1 base and J by 0 bases, with 8 bases between them. The length of the CDR3 is 15 residues. The germline CDR1 and CDR2 sequences are SGHTA and FQGTGA.

This clonotype was seen only a few times. The V and J genes are TRBV12-3 or TRBV12-4 and TRBJ1-1; a possible D gene is TRBD1 (5 bases). V gave up 3 bases and J gave up 5 bases, with 13 bases separating them. CDR3 length: 14 residues. The CDR3 here is CASSFWQGGTEAFF. The DNA of the CDR3 is TGTGCCAGCAGTTTTTGGCAGGGCGGTACTGAAGCTTTCTTT.

CDR3 in DNA: TGTGCCAGCAGCACGGGACTAGCAGCCCGGCGGGAGACCCAGTACTTC. Translation gives CASSTGLAARRETQYF. The J gene is TRBJ2-5, the V gene TRBV14, with 9 nucleotides matching TRBD2. The CDR3 spans 16 residues. V lost 5 bases, J lost 5 bases, and 12 bases stayed unmatched. The germline CDR1 and CDR2 sequences are SGHDN and FVKESK.

The chain couples TRBV3-1 to TRBJ2-1; 13 bases agree with TRBD2. The germline V gene has CDR1 LGHDT and CDR2 YNNKEL (reference sequence). V trimming: 10 bases; J trimming: 7 bases; junction bases outside the gene matches: 4. The CDR3 runs 13 residues. Written as DNA, the CDR3 is TGTGCCACTGGACTAGCGGGAGAGAATGAGCAGTTCTTC. Translation gives CATGLAGENEQFF.

The chain recombines TRBV18 with TRBJ2-7, with 11 bases matching TRBD2. From germline, CDR1 is KGHSH and CDR2 LQKENI. The trim removed 4 bases at V and 6 bases at J, leaving 5 bases unmatched. The CDR3 covers 14 residues. The CDR3 sequence: CASSQGTSGGEQYF. The CDR3 DNA reads TGTGCCAGCTCACAAGGGACTAGCGGCGGCGAGCAGTACTTC.

This clonotype was seen many times. The V and J genes are TRBV12-3 or TRBV12-4 and TRBJ1-5; tentative D call: TRBD1 (5 bases). This CDR3 contains 18 residues. With 3 bases removed from V and 6 bases from J, the gap between germline ends came to 24 bases. CDR3: CASSFHIGTDQYLQPQHF. As DNA, the CDR3 is TGTGCCAGCAGTTTTCACATTGGGACTGACCAGTATCTTCAGCCCCAGCATTTT.

A few counts support this clonotype. The chain carries TRBV7-8 and TRBJ2-7; D unresolved. Germline CDR1 and CDR2: SGHVS and FQNEAQ. The CDR3 totals 14 residues. V dropped 3 bases and J dropped 4 bases, with 13 bases sitting between them. CDR3 amino acids: CASSFSGRAYEQYF. CDR3 DNA sequence: TGTGCCAGCAGCTTTTCAGGACGAGCGTACGAGCAGTACTTC.

This clonotype has only a few counts. This chain uses TRBV11-2 with TRBJ2-2, with 7 bases matching TRBD1. J lost 0 bases, V lost 5 bases, and 3 bases had no gene match. Per the germline V gene, CDR1 is SGHAT and CDR2 is FQNNGV. The CDR3 has 15 amino acids. The chain's CDR3 is CASSGTAANTGELFF. In DNA, the CDR3 is TGTGCCAGCAGCGGGACAGCCGCGAACACCGGGGAGCTGTTTTTT.

The genes are TRBV4-2 and TRBJ2-3; no firm D call. Germline V gene sequence: CDR1 LGHNA, CDR2 YNFKEQ. V lost 9 bases to trimming and J lost 1 base, with 11 bases between them. CDR3 length: 13 residues. The CDR3 nucleotides are TGTGCCAGTCAGACGCAGGGCACAGATACGCAGTATTTT. Its protein is CASQTQGTDTQYF.

This clonotype was counted only a few times. V and J are TRBV12-3 or TRBV12-4 and TRBJ1-1; TRBD1 agrees at 7 bases. CDR3 length: 14 amino acids. V lost 2 bases, J lost 4 bases, and 4 bases stayed unmatched. CDR3 region: CASSLTRGSTEAFF. The CDR3 DNA follows: TGTGCCAGCAGTTTAACCAGGGGGAGCACTGAAGCTTTCTTT.

The chain links TRBV6-1 to TRBJ2-1; 10 positions agree with TRBD2. The germline V gene has CDR1 MNHNS and CDR2 SASEGT. V dropped 4 bases and J dropped 3; count of bases not matched to a gene: 6. CDR3 length equals 16 residues. CDR3 sequence: CASSGLAGSFYNEQFF. CDR3 DNA sequence: TGTGCCAGCAGTGGACTAGCGGGTTCTTTCTACAATGAGCAGTTCTTC.

DNA for the CDR3: TGTGCCAGTAGTATTGGGTCGACTAGCGGGCTGGGTGAGCAGTTCTTC. Protein sequence: CASSIGSTSGLGEQFF. V usage is TRBV19 and J usage is TRBJ2-1, with 10 bases matching TRBD2. The V gene's germline CDR1 is LNHDA and CDR2 SQIVND (reference sequence). Germline trimming cut 3 bases from V and 9 bases from J; bases unmatched to any gene: 11. The CDR3 extends over 16 amino acids.

The chain employs TRBV18 and TRBJ1-2; D unclear. The length of the CDR3 is 14 residues. The germline gives CDR1 KGHSH, CDR2 LQKENI. V was cut by 4 bases and J by 3 bases, with 12 bases left in between. CDR3 sequence reads: CASSRREADYGYTF. The CDR3 DNA reads TGTGCCAGCTCACGTAGGGAAGCTGACTATGGCTACACCTTC.

This clonotype was observed a few times. This chain uses TRBV9 with TRBJ2-3, with D maybe TRBD2 (5 bases). The CDR3 is 15 amino acids. Germline assignment: CDR1 SGDLS and CDR2 YYNGEE. Trimming took 1 base from V and 0 from J, leaving 9 bases between them. The CDR3, as DNA: TGTGCCAGCAGCGTAAGAGGGTCTAGCACAGATACGCAGTATTTT. Translating gives CASSVRGSSTDTQYF.

This clonotype was detected ten times or more. This chain joins TRBV7-9 and TRBJ1-1; no reliable D call. This CDR3 contains 13 residues. V was cut by 3 bases and J by 1 base, with 6 bases left in between. Germline CDR1 reads SEHNR; CDR2 reads FQNEAQ (reference sequence). The CDR3 coding sequence is TGTGCCAGCAGCTTGGACCGGAACACTGAAGCTTTCTTT. Encoded protein: CASSLDRNTEAFF.

In this sample, this clonotype turned up a few times. This chain joins TRBV2 and TRBJ2-1; D might be TRBD1 (6 bases). Germline CDR1 and CDR2: SNHLY and FYNNEI. V lost 8 bases to trimming and J lost 3 bases, with 14 bases between them. The CDR3 totals 14 residues. The CDR3 is CASYGTLDYNEQFF. The CDR3 region has the DNA TGTGCCAGCTATGGGACATTGGACTACAATGAGCAGTTCTTC.

V usage is TRBV13 and J usage is TRBJ2-7, with TRBD2 matching over 13 bases. V lost 5 bases to trimming and J lost 2 bases; unmatched junction nucleotides: 6. The CDR3 contains 16 residues. The germline V gene encodes CDR1 PRHDT and CDR2 FYEKMQ (reference sequence). CDR3 region: CASSQGLAGSTYEQYF. The DNA for the CDR3 is TGTGCCAGCAGCCAGGGACTAGCGGGAAGCACCTACGAGCAGTACTTC.

This chain connects TRBV18 to TRBJ2-2, with 7 bases lining up with TRBD2. This CDR3 is 17 amino acids long. Losses at the gene ends were 2 bases for V and 4 bases for J; bases not matched to a gene: 10. In germline, CDR1 is KGHSH, CDR2 LQKENI. The CDR3 coding sequence is TGTGCCAGCTCACCATCTGCTAGCGGTCGCGGCACCGGGGAGCTGTTTTTT. This gives the protein CASSPSASGRGTGELFF.